This is a list of T cell receptor beta chains from one sample in a study of T cells in Graves' hyperthyroidism and ophthalmopathy. Each CDR3 protein gets one entry after TCRdb re-called the multiplex PCR reads with MiXCR. The repertoire includes more than 300,000 distinct CDR3 sequences, more than 14% of them detected once, and less than 20% sits in the top ten. The specimen sequenced was blood. The receptors derive from a young woman with Graves' ophthalmopathy. CDR3s include the opening cysteine and the closing phenylalanine or tryptophan. Fields, in order: J gene, clone size, V gene, D gene, CDR3 protein, CDR3 DNA. The D gene is left open where the match is weak. Not all rows give a size; the values are once, few, many and, for expanded clones, a class.

J: TRBJ2-7
size: .
V: TRBV6-1
D: .
CDR3: CASRSTQIGCEQYF
DNA: TGTGCCAGCAGATCCACCCAGATCGGCTGCGAGCAGTACTTC

J: TRBJ2-7
size: few
V: TRBV9
D: .
CDR3: CASSATGGSTYEQYF
DNA: TGTGCCAGCAGCGCTACCGGGGGCTCTACCTACGAGCAGTACTTC

J: TRBJ1-2
size: many
V: TRBV3-1
D: .
CDR3: CASSLVQANYGYTF
DNA: TGTGCCAGCAGCCTCGTACAGGCTAACTATGGCTACACCTTC

J: TRBJ1-2
size: many
V: TRBV10-2
D: TRBD1
CDR3: CASSETGFDGYTF
DNA: TGCGCCAGCAGCGAGACAGGGTTTGATGGCTACACCTTC

J: TRBJ2-5
size: many
V: TRBV2
D: TRBD1
CDR3: CASSEAGQGEETQYF
DNA: TGTGCCAGCAGTGAAGCGGGACAGGGGGAAGAGACCCAGTACTTC

J: TRBJ2-2
size: .
V: TRBV12-3/TRBV12-4
D: .
CDR3: CASSDTGTANTGELFF
DNA: TGTGCCAGCAGTGACACCGGGACGGCGAACACCGGGGAGCTGTTTTTT

J: TRBJ1-2
size: many
V: TRBV2
D: .
CDR3: CASSEVGDYGYTF
DNA: TGTGCCAGCAGTGAAGTGGGGGACTATGGCTACACCTTC

J: TRBJ2-2
size: many
V: TRBV20-1
D: .
CDR3: CSAQAGSGELFF
DNA: TGCAGTGCCCAGGCCGGATCCGGGGAGCTGTTTTTT

J: TRBJ2-5
size: many
V: TRBV2
D: .
CDR3: CASSGGRQETQYF
DNA: TGTGCCAGCAGTGGTGGCAGACAAGAGACCCAGTACTTC

J: TRBJ2-1
size: .
V: TRBV5-8
D: .
CDR3: CASSLGQFSSYNEQFF
DNA: TGTGCCAGCAGCTTGGGACAGTTTAGCTCCTACAATGAGCAGTTCTTC

J: TRBJ2-2
size: many
V: TRBV2
D: TRBD1
CDR3: CASKEQGPTGELFF
DNA: TGTGCCAGCAAAGAACAGGGGCCCACCGGGGAGCTGTTTTTT

J: TRBJ2-4
size: many
V: TRBV12-3/TRBV12-4
D: .
CDR3: CASSPRVLNIQYF
DNA: TGTGCCAGCAGTCCAAGGGTTCTGAACATTCAGTACTTC

J: TRBJ2-5
size: many
V: TRBV20-1
D: .
CDR3: CSATAGRRRETQYF
DNA: TGCAGTGCAACTGCTGGACGGAGGCGGGAGACCCAGTACTTC

J: TRBJ1-5
size: few
V: TRBV28
D: .
CDR3: CASSFFQGLYSNQPQHF
DNA: TGTGCCAGCAGTTTTTTCCAGGGGCTATATAGCAATCAGCCCCAGCATTTT

J: TRBJ2-1
size: few
V: TRBV20-1
D: .
CDR3: CSATGQNNEQFF
DNA: TGCAGTGCGACAGGACAAAACAATGAGCAGTTCTTC